A selection of T cell receptor beta chains follows, all from one sample in a study of cytotoxic CD8 clonotypes in ibrutinib-treated CLL. Assay used: immunoSEQ multiplex PCR; TCRdb lists only in-frame clones, some missing. The sample has about 310,000 clones, 70% to 80% seen once. The source material was PBMCs, sampled before ibrutinib treatment. The origin of the receptors is a human donor with chronic lymphocytic leukemia. CDR3s leave out the opening cysteine and the closing phenylalanine or tryptophan.

CDR3 | J | V
ASSVEGDSYISGNTIY | TRBJ1-3 | TRBV9
AWSALAGGPNEQY | TRBJ2-7 | TRBV30
ASSQGISQPQH | TRBJ1-5 | TRBV11-2
SVRRGGKNTEAF | TRBJ1-1 | TRBV29-1
ASSLSSGTNTGELF | TRBJ2-2 | TRBV4-2
ASSPGTDEAF | TRBJ1-1 | TRBV11-3
ASSEIGTSTNEQF | TRBJ2-1 | TRBV6-5
ASSLGSPGTSKQF | TRBJ2-1 | TRBV7-9
ASSLAADEQY | TRBJ2-7 | TRBV5-1
ATSRDDITDEQY | TRBJ2-7 | TRBV15
ASSQENSGATEAF | TRBJ1-1 | TRBV4-2
ASSAPTGGYNEQF | TRBJ2-1 | TRBV25-1
ASSLSPPGQGFYGYT | TRBJ1-2 | TRBV27
ASSVGQGTDTQY | TRBJ2-3 | TRBV9
ASSNPGGWDEQY | TRBJ2-7 | TRBV5-6
ASSLSGNTIY | TRBJ1-3 | TRBV28
ASSPGLAEAKNIQY | TRBJ2-4 | TRBV7-2
ASSSPGGGKETQY | TRBJ2-5 | TRBV5-4
ASSRGLYYGYT | TRBJ1-2 | TRBV27
ASSRGQGRKGYT | TRBJ1-2 | TRBV28
ASGKEAGADTGELF | TRBJ2-2 | TRBV12-5
ASSLEGGTNTEAF | TRBJ1-1 | TRBV7-2
SAQDREAF | TRBJ1-1 | TRBV20-1
AWSWGEDYNEQF | TRBJ2-1 | TRBV30
ASSPAGLTYEQY | TRBJ2-7 | TRBV18
ASSVGPNYGYT | TRBJ1-2 | TRBV5-1
ASSLLRAGYTGELF | TRBJ2-2 | TRBV5-4
AIKKTSGRAHEQF | TRBJ2-1 | TRBV10-3
ASKVAGGLETQY | TRBJ2-5 | TRBV6-5
ASSLAKGNTIY | TRBJ1-3 | TRBV5-8
AWSVPREATDTQY | TRBJ2-3 | TRBV30
ASSRQQVLNSNQPQH | TRBJ1-5 | TRBV7-2
ASSSGPPGTPGELF | TRBJ2-2 | TRBV5-5
ASSLGGTVRGEQF | TRBJ2-1 | TRBV7-6